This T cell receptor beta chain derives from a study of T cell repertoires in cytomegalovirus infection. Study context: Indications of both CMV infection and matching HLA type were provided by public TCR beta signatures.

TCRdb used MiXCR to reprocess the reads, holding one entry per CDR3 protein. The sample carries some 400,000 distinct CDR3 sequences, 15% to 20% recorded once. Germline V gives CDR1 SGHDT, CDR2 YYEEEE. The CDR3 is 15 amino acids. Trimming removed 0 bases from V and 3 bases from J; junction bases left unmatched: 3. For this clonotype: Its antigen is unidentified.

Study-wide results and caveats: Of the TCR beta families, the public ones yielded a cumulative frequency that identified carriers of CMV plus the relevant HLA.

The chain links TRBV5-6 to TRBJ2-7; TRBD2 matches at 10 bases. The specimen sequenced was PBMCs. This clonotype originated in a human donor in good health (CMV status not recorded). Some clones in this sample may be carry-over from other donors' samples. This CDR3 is CASSLVVAGGYEQYF. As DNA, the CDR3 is TGTGCCAGCAGCTTGGTAGTAGCGGGGGGCTACGAGCAGTACTTC.